The entry below gives a single T cell receptor (beta chain) sequence along with its context. Its antigen remains unknown. The sample comes from a study of T cells in Graves' hyperthyroidism and ophthalmopathy. Hyperthyroidism of Graves' type that showed no ophthalmopathy progression within 18 months was stable. General observations from the study: Ophthalmopathy could be told apart from stable hyperthyroidism with a 13 V-J model.

Template material for amplifying TCR beta CDR3 regions consisted of RNA transcripts. Initially, a first-round RT-PCR of the TCR CDR3 employed the HTBI primer set. TCRdb re-called the multiplex PCR reads with MiXCR, one entry per CDR3 protein. The data hold about 300,000 distinct CDR3 sequences, with roughly an eighth observed a single time. Trimming took off 7 bases at V and 3 bases at J, with 16 bases between the two ends. The germline gives CDR1 LNHDA, CDR2 SQIVND (reference sequence). This CDR3 region has 15 residues. Source material: blood. This sequence joins TRBV19 and TRBJ1-5; weak D call: TRBD1 (5 bases). The receptor's source is a woman in her thirties or forties with Graves' hyperthyroidism. The CDR3 sequence is CASISTGLFNQPQHF. Here the CDR3 DNA reads TGTGCCAGTATTTCTACGGGGCTATTCAATCAGCCCCAGCATTTT. The whole variable domain, filled in from reference TRBV19 and TRBJ1-5, reads DGGITQSPKYLFRKEGQNVTLSCEQNLNHDAMYWYRQDPGQGLRLIYYSQIVNDFQKGDIAEGYSVSREKKESFPLTVTSAQKNPTAFYLCASISTGLFNQPQHFGDGTRLSIL.